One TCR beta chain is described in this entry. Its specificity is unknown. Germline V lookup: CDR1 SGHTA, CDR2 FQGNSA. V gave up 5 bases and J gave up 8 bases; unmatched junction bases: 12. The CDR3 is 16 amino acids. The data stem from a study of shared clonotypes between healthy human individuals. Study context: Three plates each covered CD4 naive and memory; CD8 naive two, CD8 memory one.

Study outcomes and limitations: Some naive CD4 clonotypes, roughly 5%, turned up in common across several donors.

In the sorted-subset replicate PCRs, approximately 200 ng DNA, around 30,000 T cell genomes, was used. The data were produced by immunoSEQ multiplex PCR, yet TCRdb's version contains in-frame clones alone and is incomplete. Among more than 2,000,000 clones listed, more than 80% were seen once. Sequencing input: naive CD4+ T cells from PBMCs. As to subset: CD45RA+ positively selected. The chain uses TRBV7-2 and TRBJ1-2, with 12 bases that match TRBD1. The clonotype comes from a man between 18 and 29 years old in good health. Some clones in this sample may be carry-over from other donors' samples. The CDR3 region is CASSGSGTGGAGGYTF. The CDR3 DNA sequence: TGTGCCAGCAGCGGCTCCGGGACAGGGGGCGCCGGAGGCTACACCTTC. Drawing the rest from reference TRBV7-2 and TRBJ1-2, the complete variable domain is GAGVSQSPSNKVTEKGKDVELRCDPISGHTALYWYRQSLGQGLEFLIYFQGNSAPDKSGLPSDRFSAERTGGSVSTLTIQRTQQEDSAVYLCASSGSGTGGAGGYTFGSGTRLTVV.